These T cell receptor beta chains were read from a single sample in a study of post-analysis software for immune sequencing data. TCRdb redid the calling of the PCR reads with MiXCR, one entry per CDR3 protein. The data contain fewer than 850,000 distinct CDR3 sequences, approximately 30% of them singletons. The sample was blood. Receptor source: a girl aged 10 to 17 with multiple sclerosis. Each CDR3 is given with its conserved first and last residue. A D gene is named only where the DNA matches it firmly. The listing skips clone size in some rows; elsewhere it reads once, few, many or a size class.

cdr3_aa: CSDVQGVETQYF; cdr3_nt: TGCAGCGACGTTCAGGGGGTAGAGACCCAGTACTTC; j_call: TRBJ2-5; clone_size: .; d_call: TRBD1; v_call: TRBV29-1
cdr3_aa: CASSPLFSHSGGDNEQFF; cdr3_nt: TGTGCCAGCAGCCCCCTCTTCTCCCATAGCGGGGGGGACAATGAGCAGTTCTTC; j_call: TRBJ2-1; clone_size: few; d_call: TRBD2; v_call: TRBV4-2
cdr3_aa: CASSQQPLAADTQYF; cdr3_nt: TGCGCCAGCAGCCAGCAGCCCCTGGCCGCAGATACGCAGTATTTT; j_call: TRBJ2-3; clone_size: .; d_call: .; v_call: TRBV4-1
cdr3_aa: CASSYVSQHEQYF; cdr3_nt: TGTGCCAGCAGTTACGTATCCCAACACGAGCAGTACTTC; j_call: TRBJ2-7; clone_size: many; d_call: .; v_call: TRBV6-6
cdr3_aa: CARKLAGGRETQYF; cdr3_nt: TGTGCCAGGAAACTAGCGGGGGGGCGGGAGACCCAGTACTTC; j_call: TRBJ2-5; clone_size: .; d_call: TRBD2; v_call: TRBV7-2
cdr3_aa: CASSRSPSETQYF; cdr3_nt: TGTGCCAGCAGCCGCAGCCCCTCGGAGACCCAGTACTTC; j_call: TRBJ2-5; clone_size: .; d_call: .; v_call: TRBV7-2
cdr3_aa: CASSLGQLKSYGYTF; cdr3_nt: TGTGCCAGCAGCTTAGGACAGCTCAAATCCTATGGCTACACCTTC; j_call: TRBJ1-2; clone_size: .; d_call: .; v_call: TRBV7-2
cdr3_aa: CSASRSFLAKNIQYF; cdr3_nt: TGCAGTGCTAGTAGGAGTTTCCTAGCCAAAAACATTCAGTACTTC; j_call: TRBJ2-4; clone_size: .; d_call: .; v_call: TRBV20-1
cdr3_aa: CASSQAVGTYGYTF; cdr3_nt: TGCGCCAGCAGCCAAGCTGTAGGGACCTATGGCTACACCTTC; j_call: TRBJ1-2; clone_size: .; d_call: .; v_call: TRBV4-3
cdr3_aa: CSAIAGDQETQYF; cdr3_nt: TGCAGTGCGATAGCGGGAGACCAAGAGACCCAGTACTTC; j_call: TRBJ2-5; clone_size: few; d_call: TRBD2; v_call: TRBV20-1
cdr3_aa: CASSYAPGPRGGYTF; cdr3_nt: TGTGCCAGCAGTTACGCTCCAGGGCCCAGAGGGGGCTACACCTTC; j_call: TRBJ1-2; clone_size: .; d_call: .; v_call: TRBV6-6
cdr3_aa: CASSFQQGPREKLFF; cdr3_nt: TGTGCCAGCAGCTTTCAACAGGGCCCTAGGGAAAAACTGTTTTTT; j_call: TRBJ1-4; clone_size: few; d_call: .; v_call: TRBV7-2
cdr3_aa: CASSGPGARGLYNEQFF; cdr3_nt: TGTGCCAGCAGCGGGCCGGGGGCCCGAGGCCTGTACAATGAGCAGTTCTTC; j_call: TRBJ2-1; clone_size: many; d_call: .; v_call: TRBV6-1
cdr3_aa: CATSSHNKIEQYF; cdr3_nt: TGTGCCACCAGCAGCCATAACAAGATAGAGCAGTACTTC; j_call: TRBJ2-7; clone_size: few; d_call: .; v_call: TRBV15
cdr3_aa: CSASLVLWGNTQYF; cdr3_nt: TGCAGTGCTAGTCTCGTATTATGGGGGAATACGCAGTATTTT; j_call: TRBJ2-3; clone_size: few; d_call: .; v_call: TRBV20-1
cdr3_aa: CASSLPSGGGTYEQYF; cdr3_nt: TGTGCCAGTAGTCTACCTAGTGGGGGTGGCACCTACGAGCAGTACTTC; j_call: TRBJ2-7; clone_size: few; d_call: .; v_call: TRBV19
cdr3_aa: CASSPNGAGGLEQYF; cdr3_nt: TGTGCCAGCTCACCAAATGGAGCGGGTGGGCTGGAGCAGTACTTC; j_call: TRBJ2-7; clone_size: few; d_call: .; v_call: TRBV18
cdr3_aa: CASPAAGGTDTGELFF; cdr3_nt: TGTGCCAGCCCGGCTGCCGGCGGGACGGACACCGGGGAGCTGTTTTTT; j_call: TRBJ2-2; clone_size: .; d_call: .; v_call: TRBV6-4
cdr3_aa: CAISVDNYGYTF; cdr3_nt: TGTGCCATCAGTGTGGACAACTATGGCTACACCTTC; j_call: TRBJ1-2; clone_size: .; d_call: .; v_call: TRBV10-3
cdr3_aa: CASSLEQAANYGYTF; cdr3_nt: TGTGCCAGCAGCTTAGAACAGGCCGCTAACTATGGCTACACCTTC; j_call: TRBJ1-2; clone_size: few; d_call: .; v_call: TRBV7-2
cdr3_aa: CSVRGYPSRNEQFF; cdr3_nt: TGCAGCGTTAGGGGCTACCCTTCTCGCAATGAGCAGTTCTTC; j_call: TRBJ2-1; clone_size: many; d_call: .; v_call: TRBV29-1
cdr3_aa: CASSPNGLGAFF; cdr3_nt: TGCGCCAGCAGCCCCAACGGCCTCGGAGCTTTCTTT; j_call: TRBJ1-1; clone_size: .; d_call: .; v_call: TRBV5-1
cdr3_aa: CASRDLQGSGANVLTF; cdr3_nt: TGTGCCAGCAGGGATCTACAGGGGTCTGGGGCCAACGTCCTGACTTTC; j_call: TRBJ2-6; clone_size: many; d_call: TRBD1; v_call: TRBV28
cdr3_aa: CASSWGTSNEQFF; cdr3_nt: TGTGCCAGCAGTTGGGGGACTAGCAATGAGCAGTTCTTC; j_call: TRBJ2-1; clone_size: few; d_call: TRBD2; v_call: TRBV6-2/TRBV6-3
cdr3_aa: CASADGLADYNEQFF; cdr3_nt: TGTGCCAGCGCCGATGGGCTAGCGGACTACAATGAGCAGTTCTTC; j_call: TRBJ2-1; clone_size: .; d_call: TRBD2; v_call: TRBV27
cdr3_aa: CASSPTTGFQETQYF; cdr3_nt: TGTGCCAGCAGCCCGACTACAGGTTTTCAAGAGACCCAGTACTTC; j_call: TRBJ2-5; clone_size: many; d_call: .; v_call: TRBV9
cdr3_aa: CSARDPGTYEQYF; cdr3_nt: TGCAGTGCTAGAGATCCGGGAACCTACGAGCAGTACTTC; j_call: TRBJ2-7; clone_size: .; d_call: .; v_call: TRBV20-1
cdr3_aa: CSARRRGWNEKLFF; cdr3_nt: TGCAGTGCGAGGCGCAGGGGGTGGAATGAAAAACTGTTTTTT; j_call: TRBJ1-4; clone_size: .; d_call: TRBD1; v_call: TRBV20-1
cdr3_aa: CASSSDGRETFF; cdr3_nt: TGTGCCAGCAGCTCGGACGGGCGAGAGACTTTCTTT; j_call: TRBJ1-1; clone_size: .; d_call: .; v_call: TRBV28
cdr3_aa: CASSPSGGAADTQYF; cdr3_nt: TGCGCCAGCAGCCCTAGCGGGGGGGCCGCGGATACGCAGTATTTT; j_call: TRBJ2-3; clone_size: .; d_call: TRBD2; v_call: TRBV4-1
cdr3_aa: CASSPTGPGANVLTF; cdr3_nt: TGTGCCAGCAGCCCGACAGGGCCTGGGGCCAACGTCCTGACTTTC; j_call: TRBJ2-6; clone_size: few; d_call: TRBD1; v_call: TRBV12-3/TRBV12-4
cdr3_aa: CATSRDDQGTEAFF; cdr3_nt: TGTGCCACCAGCAGAGATGATCAGGGGACTGAAGCTTTCTTT; j_call: TRBJ1-1; clone_size: .; d_call: .; v_call: TRBV15
cdr3_aa: CASSLDGTGGEKLFF; cdr3_nt: TGTGCCAGCAGCTTAGACGGGACAGGGGGTGAAAAACTGTTTTTT; j_call: TRBJ1-4; clone_size: once; d_call: TRBD1; v_call: TRBV7-9
cdr3_aa: CSARDGARTGSNYGYTF; cdr3_nt: TGCAGTGCTAGAGATGGGGCGAGGACAGGGTCGAACTATGGCTACACCTTC; j_call: TRBJ1-2; clone_size: .; d_call: TRBD1; v_call: TRBV20-1
cdr3_aa: CASSPRRGLGEKLFF; cdr3_nt: TGTGCCAGCAGCCCGCGGCGGGGACTGGGCGAAAAACTGTTTTTT; j_call: TRBJ1-4; clone_size: .; d_call: .; v_call: TRBV7-2
cdr3_aa: CATAGGRDTDTQYF; cdr3_nt: TGTGCCACCGCGGGGGGGAGAGACACAGATACGCAGTATTTT; j_call: TRBJ2-3; clone_size: .; d_call: TRBD2; v_call: TRBV10-3
cdr3_aa: CASSLDRWQYNEQFF; cdr3_nt: TGTGCCAGCAGCTTAGATCGATGGCAGTACAATGAGCAGTTCTTC; j_call: TRBJ2-1; clone_size: few; d_call: .; v_call: TRBV11-3
cdr3_aa: CASKSPTGGNQPQHF; cdr3_nt: TGTGCCAGCAAGAGCCCCACCGGGGGCAATCAGCCCCAGCATTTT; j_call: TRBJ1-5; clone_size: few; d_call: .; v_call: TRBV6-6
cdr3_aa: CASSRTSGRQGETQYF; cdr3_nt: TGTGCCAGCAGCCGGACTAGCGGGAGACAGGGAGAGACCCAGTACTTC; j_call: TRBJ2-5; clone_size: .; d_call: TRBD2; v_call: TRBV7-2
cdr3_aa: CASSWGTDTEAFF; cdr3_nt: TGTGCCAGCAGTTGGGGAACGGACACTGAAGCTTTCTTT; j_call: TRBJ1-1; clone_size: .; d_call: .; v_call: TRBV12-3/TRBV12-4
cdr3_aa: CASSFGISNEQFF; cdr3_nt: TGTGCCAGCAGTTTCGGAATATCCAATGAGCAGTTCTTC; j_call: TRBJ2-1; clone_size: .; d_call: .; v_call: TRBV12-3/TRBV12-4
cdr3_aa: CATSGQGSTSGANVLTF; cdr3_nt: TGTGCCACCAGTGGCCAGGGGAGCACCTCTGGGGCCAACGTCCTGACTTTC; j_call: TRBJ2-6; clone_size: few; d_call: .; v_call: TRBV24-1
cdr3_aa: CASSLGFGGELFF; cdr3_nt: TGTGCCAGCAGTTTGGGCTTTGGCGGGGAGCTGTTTTTT; j_call: TRBJ2-2; clone_size: .; d_call: .; v_call: TRBV28